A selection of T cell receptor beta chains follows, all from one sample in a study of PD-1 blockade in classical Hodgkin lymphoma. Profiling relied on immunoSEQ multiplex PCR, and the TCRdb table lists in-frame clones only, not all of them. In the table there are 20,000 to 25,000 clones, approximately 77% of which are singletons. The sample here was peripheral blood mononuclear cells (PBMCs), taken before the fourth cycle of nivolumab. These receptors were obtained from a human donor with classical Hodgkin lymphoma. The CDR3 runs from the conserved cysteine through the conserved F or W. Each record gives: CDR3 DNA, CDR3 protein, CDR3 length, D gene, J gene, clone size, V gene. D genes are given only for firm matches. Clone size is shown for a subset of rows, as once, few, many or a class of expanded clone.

TGTGCCAGCACTTGGACAGGGAATTACAATGAGCAGTTCTTC	CASTWTGNYNEQFF	14	TRBD1	TRBJ2-1	few	TRBV28
TGTGCCAGCAGAGGACTAGCGGGGGCCGAGCAGTACTTC	CASRGLAGAEQYF	13	TRBD2	TRBJ2-7	.	TRBV2
TGCGCCAGCAGTCAATCCAAGAATAACTATGGCTACACCTTC	CASSQSKNNYGYTF	14	.	TRBJ1-2	.	TRBV23-1
TGTGCCAGTAGGCCAGGACTAAATCAACCGACAGGGCCCAATCAGCCCCAGCATTTT	CASRPGLNQPTGPNQPQHF	19	TRBD1	TRBJ1-5	.	TRBV19
TGTGCCATCAGTGCCGGGGCCAGGGGGGTAGGGGATACGCAGTATTTT	CAISAGARGVGDTQYF	16	.	TRBJ2-3	.	TRBV10-3
TGTGCCAGCGCCAAATCGTGGGCGAACTATGGCTACACCTTC	CASAKSWANYGYTF	14	.	TRBJ1-2	.	TRBV6-1
TGTGCCTGGAGCCCGGGTTTAGCAACTAATGAAAAACTGTTTTTT	CAWSPGLATNEKLFF	15	.	TRBJ1-4	.	TRBV30
TGCGCCAGCAGTCAAGACGGGCCCCGTAGGGGTGGCTACACCTTC	CASSQDGPRRGGYTF	15	.	TRBJ1-2	.	TRBV23-1
TGTGCCAGCAGTTTACCCATTATGGGCCTGGATGAAAAACTGTTTTTT	CASSLPIMGLDEKLFF	16	.	TRBJ1-4	.	TRBV28
TGCGCCAGCAGTGAGCTAGCGGGAGCCCGCACAGATACGCAGTATTTT	CASSELAGARTDTQYF	16	TRBD2	TRBJ2-3	.	TRBV10-1
TGTGCCACCGACCTACAGGGGGACTATGGCTACACCTTC	CATDLQGDYGYTF	13	TRBD1	TRBJ1-2	.	TRBV10-3
TGTGCCAGTAGTCCCCGGGACGGCCAAGAGACCCAGTACTTC	CASSPRDGQETQYF	14	.	TRBJ2-5	once	TRBV19
TGCGCCAGCAGTGAGCCTAGGACAGGGGGCTATAATTCACCCCTCCACTTT	CASSEPRTGGYNSPLHF	17	TRBD1	TRBJ1-6	.	TRBV10-2
TGCGCCAGCCGGGGCCCAGTCGGAGGCACTGAAGCTTTCTTT	CASRGPVGGTEAFF	14	.	TRBJ1-1	.	TRBV5-1
TGTGCCAGCAGTTACTGGGGACACTCCTACGAGCAGTACTTC	CASSYWGHSYEQYF	14	.	TRBJ2-7	few	TRBV6-5
TGTGCCTGGAGTTCCCGGACAGGGAGAAGCGGGGGGCGTCTCTCCTACGAGCAGTACTTC	CAWSSRTGRSGGRLSYEQYF	20	.	TRBJ2-7	.	TRBV30
TGCGCCAGCAGCGCTACAGGGTACAATGAGCAGTTCTTC	CASSATGYNEQFF	13	.	TRBJ2-1	.	TRBV5-1
TGTGCCAGCAGCTTACTCTACGGGGACCAAGAGACCCAGTACTTC	CASSLLYGDQETQYF	15	.	TRBJ2-5	.	TRBV7-9
TGTGCCAGCAGTGAAGCAGGCCTAGGGACGGCATCTAACTATGGCTACACCTTC	CASSEAGLGTASNYGYTF	18	.	TRBJ1-2	.	TRBV2
TGTGCCTGGAGTATCGACAGGGGAAATCAGCCCCAGCATTTT	CAWSIDRGNQPQHF	14	TRBD1	TRBJ1-5	few	TRBV30
TGTGCCAGCAGCTTGTTCACTGGGGGAGGCAATCAGCCCCAGCATTTT	CASSLFTGGGNQPQHF	16	.	TRBJ1-5	.	TRBV5-6
TGTGCCAGCTCACCAAGGACAGGCTATAACACTGAAGCTTTCTTT	CASSPRTGYNTEAFF	15	TRBD1	TRBJ1-1	once	TRBV18
TGCGCCAGCAGCGCCGGCCCTGGGGCTGCTTGGGCAGATACGCAGTATTTT	CASSAGPGAAWADTQYF	17	.	TRBJ2-3	.	TRBV5-1
TGCGCCAGCAGTGAGTCTCTAGCGGGGGGCCAGGGGACCCAGTACTTC	CASSESLAGGQGTQYF	16	TRBD2	TRBJ2-5	.	TRBV10-2
TGTGCCAGCAGCGTGGGGCCTCTCAACTCAGATACGCAGTATTTT	CASSVGPLNSDTQYF	15	.	TRBJ2-3	.	TRBV9
TGCGCCAGCAGCTTGGTTAGCGGAAAGGAGACCCAGTACTTC	CASSLVSGKETQYF	14	.	TRBJ2-5	.	TRBV5-1
TGTGCCATTTCGACGGGACAGAGGGAGACCCAGTACTTC	CAISTGQRETQYF	13	TRBD1	TRBJ2-5	few	TRBV19
TGTGCCATCAGTTTGACTAGCGGAAGCTCCTACAATGAGCAGTTCTTC	CAISLTSGSSYNEQFF	16	TRBD2	TRBJ2-1	.	TRBV10-3
TGTGCCAGCAGCTTGGCGGGGAGCTCCTACGAGCAGTACTTC	CASSLAGSSYEQYF	14	.	TRBJ2-7	.	TRBV5-4
TGTGCCTGGAGTGTAGATAATGCCCCTTCTGGGCAGTACTTC	CAWSVDNAPSGQYF	14	.	TRBJ2-7	.	TRBV30